These 10 T cell receptor beta chains originate from one sample sequenced in a study of blood T cell repertoires in COVID-19. Some clones are missing from TCRdb's copy, which holds only in-frame ones; the method was immunoSEQ multiplex PCR. Here the sample spans roughly 230,000 clones, roughly 90% being singletons. The sample taken for sequencing was peripheral blood. Receptors were obtained from a human donor in a cohort sampled during active COVID-19.

The V and J genes are TRBV6-6 and TRBJ2-4; 8 nucleotides align to TRBD1. This CDR3 is 15 amino acids long. Looked up from germline, CDR1 is MNHNY and CDR2 is SVGAGI (reference sequence). V was pared by 9 bases and J by 3 bases, with 10 bases of the junction left unmatched. CDR3 amino acids: CASRTGFNDKNIQYF. DNA of the CDR3: TGTGCCAGTCGGACAGGGTTTAATGACAAAAACATTCAGTACTTC.

V is TRBV11-2 and J is TRBJ2-1, with a weak D call TRBD2 (6 bases). V lost 1 base and J lost 4, with 8 bases in between. This CDR3 spans 14 amino acids. The germline V gene encodes CDR1 SGHAT and CDR2 FQNNGV. As DNA, the CDR3 is TGTGCCAGCAGCTTAGGGGCGGGGTACAATGAGCAGTTCTTC. Protein sequence: CASSLGAGYNEQFF.

This clone turned up a few times. The chain carries TRBV7-3 and TRBJ2-1; 11 bases map to TRBD2. Germline CDR1 SGHTA, CDR2 FQGTGA. The CDR3 has 13 residues. The junction had 0 bases not matched to a gene; V was cut back by 5 bases and J by 6 bases. CDR3 coding DNA: TGTGCCAGCAGCACTAGCGGGGGCAATGAGCAGTTCTTC. Protein product: CASSTSGGNEQFF.

V is TRBV27 and J is TRBJ1-2, with 8 positions matching TRBD1. This CDR3 comprises 15 residues. Germline V gives CDR1 MNHEY, CDR2 SMNVEV (reference sequence). V lost 4 bases to trimming and J lost 4 bases; unmatched junction nucleotides: 8. CDR3 protein: CASSSRQGNPYGYTF. DNA of the CDR3: TGTGCCAGCAGTTCTCGACAGGGGAACCCCTATGGCTACACCTTC.

This sequence joins TRBV9 and TRBJ2-1, with a tentative D call TRBD1 (5 bases). V lost 0 bases, J lost 3 bases, and 13 bases lay in between. CDR1 is SGDLS, CDR2 YYNGEE, per germline. CDR3 length: 16 residues. CDR3 DNA sequence: TGTGCCAGCAGCGTAGACGACAGAACACTCTACAATGAGCAGTTCTTC. It translates to CASSVDDRTLYNEQFF.

This rearrangement joins TRBV7-3 to TRBJ2-1, with D unresolved. This CDR3 contains 15 residues. The V and J ends lost 5 bases and 0 bases respectively, with 11 bases between them. CDR1 and CDR2 from the germline V gene are SGHTA and FQGTGA. DNA of the CDR3: TGTGCCAGCAGCCCCGTCACGAGCTCCTACAATGAGCAGTTCTTC. It translates to CASSPVTSSYNEQFF.

The chain has TRBV5-4 and TRBJ2-1; 12 bases fit TRBD2. The CDR3 consists of 18 residues. The germline gives CDR1 SGHNT, CDR2 YYREEE (reference sequence). V dropped 0 bases and J dropped 9; count of bases not matched to a gene: 13. For the CDR3, the DNA is TGTGCCAGCAGCTTGGGGGAATTGACTAGCGGGAGTTTTGGTGAGCAGTTCTTC. Protein product: CASSLGELTSGSFGEQFF.

This sequence joins TRBV28 and TRBJ2-1; 11 nucleotides align to TRBD2. This CDR3 is built from 16 residues. CDR1 and CDR2 from the germline V gene are MDHEN and SYDVKM. Trimming removed 5 bases from V and 4 bases from J; junction bases left unmatched: 7. The CDR3 here is CASSRRTSGRYNEQFF. The CDR3, as DNA: TGTGCCAGCAGTCGCCGGACTAGCGGGCGGTACAATGAGCAGTTCTTC.

The CDR3 nucleotides read TGTGCCAGCAGCCGACGGACAGGGGACTACTCTGGAAACACCATATATTTT. This gives the protein CASSRRTGDYSGNTIYF. The chain is built from TRBV7-9 and TRBJ1-3; 9 positions agree with TRBD1. V dropped 5 bases and J dropped 0; count of bases not matched to a gene: 8. Germline V lookup: CDR1 SEHNR, CDR2 FQNEAQ (reference sequence). The CDR3 contains 17 residues.

The chain combines TRBV6-5 with TRBJ1-3; tentatively, D is TRBD1 (5 bases). This CDR3 is 16 amino acids long. CDR1 and CDR2 (germline): MNHEY, SVGAGI. V dropped 2 bases and J dropped 4 bases, with 15 bases sitting between them. CDR3 region: CASSYRSGHKGNTIYF. For the CDR3, the DNA is TGTGCCAGCAGTTACAGGTCTGGACACAAGGGAAACACCATATATTTT.